This TCR beta chain is drawn from a study of T-cell memory formation after mild COVID-19. The overall study: Clustering of TCRs was largely donor specific.

TCRdb redid the calling of the 5' RACE reads with MiXCR, one entry per CDR3 protein. This sample has around 320,000 distinct CDR3 sequences, with over 11% found just once. Many counts were recorded for this clonotype. Antigen: not known. Study observations and caveats: Memory from before infection featured some responding clones, which suggests cross-reactive memory joined. CD4/CD8 balance characterized clones contracting day 15 to 85, and CD4+ skew characterized later expanders. The authors did not confirm SARS-CoV-2 specificity of second-wave clones peaking day 37.

The source is a man aged 18-30 years who had mild COVID-19 (a few samples of this study predate the infection). Cell type and time point are not known. The material sequenced was PBMCs or a T cell subset sorted from them (not recorded which).

DNA for the CDR3: TGTGCCAGCAGTTCCGGGTTTAACTATGGCTACACCTTC. Translation gives CASSSGFNYGYTF. This chain links TRBV12-3 or TRBV12-4 with TRBJ1-2; D is unclear. V was cut by 4 bases and J by 1 base, with 7 bases left in between. This CDR3 is 13 amino acids long.